This T cell receptor beta chain was documented in a study of blood T cell repertoires in COVID-19. Using immunoSEQ multiplex PCR, the repertoire was profiled, and TCRdb retains in-frame clones only, with some absent. The sample includes 60,000 to 70,000 clones, 75% to 95% of them seen just once. The CDR3 covers 16 residues. J lost 2 bases, V lost 4 bases, and 5 bases had no gene match. Germline assignment: CDR1 KGHSH and CDR2 LQKENI. V is TRBV18 and J is TRBJ2-7, with 13 nucleotides matching TRBD2. This TCR derives from a human donor with active COVID-19. The donor label of this sample is uncertain. Sequenced material: peripheral blood. CDR3 sequence (DNA): TGTGCCAGCTCACAAGGGACTAGCGGGGCGACCTACGAGCAGTACTTC. Amino acids: CASSQGTSGATYEQYF.